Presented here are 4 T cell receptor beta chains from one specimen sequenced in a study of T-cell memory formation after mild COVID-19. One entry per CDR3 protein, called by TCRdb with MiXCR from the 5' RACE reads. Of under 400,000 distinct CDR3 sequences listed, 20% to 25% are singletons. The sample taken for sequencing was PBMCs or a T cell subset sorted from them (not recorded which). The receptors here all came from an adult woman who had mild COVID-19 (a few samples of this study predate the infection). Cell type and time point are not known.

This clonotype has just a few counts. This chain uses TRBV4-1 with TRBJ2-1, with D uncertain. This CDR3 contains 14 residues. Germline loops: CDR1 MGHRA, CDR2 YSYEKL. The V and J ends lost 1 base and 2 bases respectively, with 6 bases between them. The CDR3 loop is CASSQVVTYNEQFF. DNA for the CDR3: TGCGCCAGCAGCCAAGTCGTCACCTACAATGAGCAGTTCTTC.

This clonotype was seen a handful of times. CDR3 residues: CASSVGATSYEQYF. The CDR3 region has the DNA TGTGCCAGCAGTGTCGGGGCGACCTCCTACGAGCAGTACTTC. The chain uses TRBV2 and TRBJ2-7; tentatively, D is TRBD1 or TRBD2 (5 bases each). CDR3 length: 14 amino acids. V was trimmed by 4 bases and J by 0 bases, leaving 10 bases between them. The germline gives CDR1 SNHLY, CDR2 FYNNEI.

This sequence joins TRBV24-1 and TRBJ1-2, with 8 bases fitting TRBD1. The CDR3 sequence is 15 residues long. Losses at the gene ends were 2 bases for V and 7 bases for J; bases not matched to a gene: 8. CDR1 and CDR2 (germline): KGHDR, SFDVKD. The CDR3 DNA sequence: TGTGCCACCAGTGATTATGGACAGGGCGTCGGTGGCTACACCTTC. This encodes CATSDYGQGVGGYTF.

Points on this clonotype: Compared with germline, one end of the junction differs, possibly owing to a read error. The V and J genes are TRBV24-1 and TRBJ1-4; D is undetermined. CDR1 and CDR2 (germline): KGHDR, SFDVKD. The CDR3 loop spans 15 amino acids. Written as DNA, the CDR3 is TGTGCCACCAGTGCTTTGGATGCAACTAATGAAAAACTGTTTTTT. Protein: CATSALDATNEKLFF.